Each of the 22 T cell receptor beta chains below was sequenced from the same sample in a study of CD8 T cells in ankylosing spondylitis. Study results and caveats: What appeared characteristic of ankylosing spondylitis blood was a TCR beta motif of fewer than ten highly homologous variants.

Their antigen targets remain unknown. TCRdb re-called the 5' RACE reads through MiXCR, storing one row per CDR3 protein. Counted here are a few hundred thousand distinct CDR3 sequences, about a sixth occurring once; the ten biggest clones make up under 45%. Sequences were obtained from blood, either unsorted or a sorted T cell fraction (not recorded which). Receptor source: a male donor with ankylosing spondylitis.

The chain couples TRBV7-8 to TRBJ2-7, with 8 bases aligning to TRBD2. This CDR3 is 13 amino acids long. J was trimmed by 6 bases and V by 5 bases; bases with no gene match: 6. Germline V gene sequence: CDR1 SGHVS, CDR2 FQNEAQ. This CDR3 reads CASSLTGTSEQYF. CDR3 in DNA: TGTGCCAGCAGCCTAACCGGGACTAGCGAGCAGTACTTC.

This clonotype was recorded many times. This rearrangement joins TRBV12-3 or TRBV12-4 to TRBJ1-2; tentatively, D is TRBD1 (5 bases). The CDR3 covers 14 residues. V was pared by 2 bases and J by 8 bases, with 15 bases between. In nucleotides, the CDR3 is TGTGCCAGCAGTTTATATTCAGGGAGGGAGGGCTACACCTTC. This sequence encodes CASSLYSGREGYTF.

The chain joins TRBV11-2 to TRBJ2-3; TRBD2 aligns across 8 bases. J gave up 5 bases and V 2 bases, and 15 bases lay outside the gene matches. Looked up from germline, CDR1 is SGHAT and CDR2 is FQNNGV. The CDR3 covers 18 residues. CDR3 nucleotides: TGTGCCAGCAGCTTAATAATGGGACCGGCCCGGGGGGGAGATACGCAGTATTTT. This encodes CASSLIMGPARGGDTQYF.

The CDR3 loop reads CASSPRGLFTDTQYF. In DNA, the CDR3 is TGTGCCAGCAGCCCCAGGGGACTGTTCACAGATACGCAGTATTTT. The chain uses TRBV9 and TRBJ2-3; D may be TRBD1 or TRBD2 (6 bases each). CDR1 is SGDLS and CDR2 is YYNGEE in the germline V gene. The germline V and J ends were trimmed by 4 bases and 2 bases, with 14 bases remaining between them. This CDR3 region has 15 residues. Using reference TRBV9 and TRBJ2-3 for the parts outside the CDR3, the full variable domain is DSGVTQTPKHLITATGQRVTLRCSPRSGDLSVYWYQQSLDQGLQFLIQYYNGEERAKGNILERFSAQQFPDLHSELNLSSLELGDSALYFCASSPRGLFTDTQYFGPGTRLTVL.

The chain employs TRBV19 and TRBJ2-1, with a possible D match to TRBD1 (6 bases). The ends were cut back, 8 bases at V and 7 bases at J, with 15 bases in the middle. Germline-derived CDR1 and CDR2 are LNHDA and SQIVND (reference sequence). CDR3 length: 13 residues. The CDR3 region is CASGTLTGNEQFF. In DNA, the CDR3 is TGTGCCAGTGGGACCCTCACAGGGAATGAGCAGTTCTTC.

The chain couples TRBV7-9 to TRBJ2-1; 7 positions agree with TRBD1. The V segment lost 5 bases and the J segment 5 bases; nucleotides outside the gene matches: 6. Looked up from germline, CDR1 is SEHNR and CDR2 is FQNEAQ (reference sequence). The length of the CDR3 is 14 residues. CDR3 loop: CASSLQGQHNEQFF. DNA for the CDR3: TGTGCCAGCAGCCTCCAGGGACAGCACAATGAGCAGTTCTTC.

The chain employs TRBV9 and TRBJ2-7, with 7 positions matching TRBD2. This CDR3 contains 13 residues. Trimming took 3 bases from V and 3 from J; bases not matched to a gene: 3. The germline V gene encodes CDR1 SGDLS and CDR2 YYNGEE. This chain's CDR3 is CASSGGLDYEQYF. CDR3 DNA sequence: TGTGCCAGCAGCGGCGGACTAGACTACGAGCAGTACTTC.

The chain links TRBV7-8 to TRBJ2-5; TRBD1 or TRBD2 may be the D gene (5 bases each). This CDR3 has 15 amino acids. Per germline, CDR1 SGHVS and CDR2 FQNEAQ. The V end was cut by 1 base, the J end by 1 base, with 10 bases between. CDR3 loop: CASSLVIGTQETQYF. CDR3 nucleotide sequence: TGTGCCAGCAGCTTAGTCATCGGGACCCAAGAGACCCAGTACTTC.

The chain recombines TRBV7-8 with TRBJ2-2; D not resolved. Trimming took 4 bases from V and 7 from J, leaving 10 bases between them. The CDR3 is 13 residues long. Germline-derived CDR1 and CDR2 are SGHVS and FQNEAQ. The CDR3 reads CASSSTPGGELFF. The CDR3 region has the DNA TGTGCCAGCAGCTCCACCCCCGGCGGGGAGCTGTTTTTT.

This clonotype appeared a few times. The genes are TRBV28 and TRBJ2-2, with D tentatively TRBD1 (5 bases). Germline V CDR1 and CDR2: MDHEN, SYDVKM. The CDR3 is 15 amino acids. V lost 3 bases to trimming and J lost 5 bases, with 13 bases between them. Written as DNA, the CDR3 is TGTGCCAGCAGTTTTTTCCAGGGTTCGACCGGGGAGCTGTTTTTT. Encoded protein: CASSFFQGSTGELFF. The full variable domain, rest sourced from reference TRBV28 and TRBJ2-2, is DVKVTQSSRYLVKRTGEKVFLECVQDMDHENMFWYRQDPGLGLRLIYFSYDVKMKEKGDIPEGYSVSREKKERFSLILESASTNQTSMYLCASSFFQGSTGELFFGEGSRLTVL.

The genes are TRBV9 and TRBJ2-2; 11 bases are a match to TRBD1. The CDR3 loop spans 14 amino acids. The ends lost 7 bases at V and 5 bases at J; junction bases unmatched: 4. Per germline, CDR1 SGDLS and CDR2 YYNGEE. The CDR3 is CASEGTGGTGELFF. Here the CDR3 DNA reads TGTGCCAGCGAGGGGACAGGGGGAACCGGGGAGCTGTTTTTT.

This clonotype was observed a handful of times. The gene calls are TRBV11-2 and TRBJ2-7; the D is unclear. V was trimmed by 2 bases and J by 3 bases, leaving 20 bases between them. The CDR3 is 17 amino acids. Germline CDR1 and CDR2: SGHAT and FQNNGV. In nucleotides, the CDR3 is TGTGCCAGCAGCTTATCGGTGGTTAAGATGTCTGGCTACGAGCAGTACTTC. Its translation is CASSLSVVKMSGYEQYF.

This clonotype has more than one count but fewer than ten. CDR3 protein: CASSATGTRDEQYF. DNA for the CDR3: TGTGCCAGCAGTGCCACCGGGACTAGGGACGAGCAGTACTTC. The chain links TRBV12-3 or TRBV12-4 to TRBJ2-7; 8 positions agree with TRBD2. The length of the CDR3 is 14 residues. V lost 5 bases and J lost 5; bases outside the gene matches: 8.

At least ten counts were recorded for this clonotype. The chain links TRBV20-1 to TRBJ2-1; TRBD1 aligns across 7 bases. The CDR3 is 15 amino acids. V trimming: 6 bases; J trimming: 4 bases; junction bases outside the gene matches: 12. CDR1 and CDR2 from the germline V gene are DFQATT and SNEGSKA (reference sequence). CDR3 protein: CSADPDDREYNEQFF. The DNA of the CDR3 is TGCAGTGCCGACCCTGATGACAGGGAATACAATGAGCAGTTCTTC.

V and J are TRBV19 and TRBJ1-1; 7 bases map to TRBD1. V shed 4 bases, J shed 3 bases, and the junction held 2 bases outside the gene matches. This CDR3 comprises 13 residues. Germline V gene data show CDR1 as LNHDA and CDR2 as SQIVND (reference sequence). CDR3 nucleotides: TGTGCCAGTAGTACCCAGGGGGACACTGAAGCTTTCTTT. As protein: CASSTQGDTEAFF.

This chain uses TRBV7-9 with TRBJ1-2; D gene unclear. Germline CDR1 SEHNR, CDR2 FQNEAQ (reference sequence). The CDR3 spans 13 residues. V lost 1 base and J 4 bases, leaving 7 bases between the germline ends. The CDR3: CASSLVDGYGYTF. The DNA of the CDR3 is TGTGCCAGCAGCTTAGTGGACGGCTATGGCTACACCTTC.

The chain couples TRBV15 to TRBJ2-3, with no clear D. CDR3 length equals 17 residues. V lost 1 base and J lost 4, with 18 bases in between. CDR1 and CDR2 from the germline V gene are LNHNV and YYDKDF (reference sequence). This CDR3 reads CATSRGVAVPRADTQYF. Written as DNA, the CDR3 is TGTGCCACCAGCAGAGGAGTTGCGGTCCCTCGGGCAGATACGCAGTATTTT.

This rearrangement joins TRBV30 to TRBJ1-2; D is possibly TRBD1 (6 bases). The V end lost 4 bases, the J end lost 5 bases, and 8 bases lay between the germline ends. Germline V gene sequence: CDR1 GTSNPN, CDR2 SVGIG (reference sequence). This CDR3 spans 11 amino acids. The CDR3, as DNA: TGTGCCTGGACAAGGGGGTATGGCTACACCTTC. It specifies CAWTRGYGYTF. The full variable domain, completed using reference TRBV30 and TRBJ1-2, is SQTIHQWPATLVQPVGSPLSLECTVEGTSNPNLYWYRQAAGRGLQLLFYSVGIGQISSEVPQNLSASRPQDRQFILSSKKLLLSDSGFYLCAWTRGYGYTFGSGTRLTVV.

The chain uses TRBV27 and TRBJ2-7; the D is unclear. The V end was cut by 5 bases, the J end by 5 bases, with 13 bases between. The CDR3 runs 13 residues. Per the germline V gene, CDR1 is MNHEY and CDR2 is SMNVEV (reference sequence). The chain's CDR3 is CASSPILAHEQYF. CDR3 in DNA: TGTGCCAGCAGTCCAATTTTAGCCCACGAGCAGTACTTC.

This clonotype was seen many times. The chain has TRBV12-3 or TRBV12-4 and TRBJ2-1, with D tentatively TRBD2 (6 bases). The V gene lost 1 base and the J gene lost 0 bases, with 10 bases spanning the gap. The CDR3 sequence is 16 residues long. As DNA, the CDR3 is TGTGCCAGCAGTTTAGGGCTGACTAGCTCCTACAATGAGCAGTTCTTC. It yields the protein CASSLGLTSSYNEQFF.

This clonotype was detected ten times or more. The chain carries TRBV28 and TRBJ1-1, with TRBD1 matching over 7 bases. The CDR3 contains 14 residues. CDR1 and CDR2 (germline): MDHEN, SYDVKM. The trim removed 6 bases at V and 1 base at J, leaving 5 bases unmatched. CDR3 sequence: CASSSGTENTEAFF. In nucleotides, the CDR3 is TGTGCCAGCAGCTCCGGGACAGAGAACACTGAAGCTTTCTTT.

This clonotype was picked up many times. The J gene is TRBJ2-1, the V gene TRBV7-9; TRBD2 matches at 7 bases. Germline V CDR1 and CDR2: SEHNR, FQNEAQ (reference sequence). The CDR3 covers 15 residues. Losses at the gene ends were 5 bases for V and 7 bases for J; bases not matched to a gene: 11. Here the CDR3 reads CASSLPGLQRNEQFF. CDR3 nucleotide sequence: TGTGCCAGCAGCCTACCGGGACTACAAAGGAATGAGCAGTTCTTC.